The rows below give T cell receptor beta chains drawn from one sample of a study of blood T cell repertoires in COVID-19. Some clones are missing from TCRdb's copy, which holds only in-frame ones; the method was immunoSEQ multiplex PCR. The data contain roughly 220,000 clones, approximately 80% of them singletons. The source material was PBMCs or T cells enriched from blood (not recorded which). These receptors were obtained from a woman aged 40 to 50 with acute COVID-19. CDR3s include the opening cysteine and the closing phenylalanine or tryptophan. A D gene is named only where the DNA matches it firmly. Clone size is shown for a subset of rows, as once, few, many or a class of expanded clone.

clone size: -
D gene: -
J gene: TRBJ1-1
V gene: TRBV7-2
CDR3 protein: CASSFSPTSNTEAFF
CDR3 DNA: TGTGCCAGCAGCTTCAGTCCCACCTCGAACACTGAAGCTTTCTTT

clone size: few
D gene: -
J gene: TRBJ2-5
V gene: TRBV9
CDR3 protein: CASSGRDLEETQYF
CDR3 DNA: TGTGCCAGCAGCGGCCGGGACTTGGAGGAGACCCAGTACTTC

clone size: -
D gene: TRBD2
J gene: TRBJ2-7
V gene: TRBV28
CDR3 protein: CASFPPPGLAGGEQYF
CDR3 DNA: TGTGCCAGCTTCCCACCTCCGGGACTAGCGGGTGGCGAGCAGTACTTC

clone size: -
D gene: -
J gene: TRBJ1-2
V gene: TRBV5-5
CDR3 protein: CASTHPQGGYGYTF
CDR3 DNA: TGTGCCAGCACCCACCCGCAGGGCGGCTATGGCTACACCTTC

clone size: -
D gene: -
J gene: TRBJ1-5
V gene: TRBV7-8
CDR3 protein: CASSPLSAAGNQPQHF
CDR3 DNA: TGTGCCAGCAGCCCCTTATCGGCGGCAGGCAATCAGCCCCAGCATTTT

clone size: -
D gene: TRBD1
J gene: TRBJ2-7
V gene: TRBV6-5
CDR3 protein: CASSYTGDDEQYF
CDR3 DNA: TGTGCCAGCAGTTATACAGGGGACGACGAGCAGTACTTC

clone size: -
D gene: -
J gene: TRBJ1-4
V gene: TRBV19
CDR3 protein: CATAQGRNEKLFF
CDR3 DNA: TGTGCCACCGCCCAGGGCAGGAATGAAAAACTGTTTTTT

clone size: -
D gene: -
J gene: TRBJ2-5
V gene: TRBV15
CDR3 protein: CATGRGSLGETQYF
CDR3 DNA: TGTGCCACCGGGAGGGGGTCTTTGGGAGAGACCCAGTACTTC

clone size: once
D gene: TRBD1
J gene: TRBJ1-2
V gene: TRBV28
CDR3 protein: CAVSGTGGLPYGYTF
CDR3 DNA: TGTGCCGTCTCCGGGACAGGGGGCCTACCATATGGCTACACCTTC

clone size: -
D gene: TRBD1
J gene: TRBJ1-2
V gene: TRBV6-5
CDR3 protein: CATHGQGASNYGYTF
CDR3 DNA: TGTGCCACTCACGGACAGGGGGCAAGTAACTATGGCTACACCTTC

clone size: -
D gene: TRBD2
J gene: TRBJ2-7
V gene: TRBV19
CDR3 protein: CASRTTGAGGSEQYF
CDR3 DNA: TGTGCCAGCAGGACTACCGGAGCGGGGGGCAGCGAGCAGTACTTC

clone size: -
D gene: TRBD1
J gene: TRBJ1-1
V gene: TRBV19
CDR3 protein: CASSGRLGQGAEAFF
CDR3 DNA: TGTGCCAGTAGTGGCCGCTTGGGACAGGGGGCTGAAGCTTTCTTT

clone size: -
D gene: -
J gene: TRBJ2-7
V gene: TRBV7-9
CDR3 protein: CASSLDPPDYEQYF
CDR3 DNA: TGTGCCAGCAGTCTAGATCCCCCGGACTACGAGCAGTACTTC

clone size: -
D gene: TRBD1
J gene: TRBJ2-7
V gene: TRBV6-5
CDR3 protein: CASWLEGGGSYEQYF
CDR3 DNA: TGTGCCAGCTGGCTCGAAGGGGGCGGCTCCTACGAGCAGTACTTC

clone size: -
D gene: -
J gene: TRBJ2-3
V gene: TRBV4-2
CDR3 protein: CASSRLVGASTDTQYF
CDR3 DNA: TGTGCCAGCAGCCGTTTAGTGGGAGCTAGCACAGATACGCAGTATTTT

clone size: -
D gene: -
J gene: TRBJ1-2
V gene: TRBV5-1
CDR3 protein: CASSPEAGMVNGYTF
CDR3 DNA: TGCGCCAGCAGCCCCGAGGCGGGGATGGTAAATGGCTACACCTTC

clone size: -
D gene: -
J gene: TRBJ2-7
V gene: TRBV28
CDR3 protein: CASSAAGSSYEQYF
CDR3 DNA: TGTGCCAGCTCTGCAGCGGGCTCCTCCTACGAGCAGTACTTC

clone size: -
D gene: TRBD1
J gene: TRBJ2-2
V gene: TRBV19
CDR3 protein: CASNTGASGELFF
CDR3 DNA: TGTGCCAGTAACACAGGGGCCTCCGGGGAGCTGTTTTTT

clone size: once
D gene: -
J gene: TRBJ2-1
V gene: TRBV4-3
CDR3 protein: CASSQTRGGEQFF
CDR3 DNA: TGCGCCAGCAGCCAAACCAGGGGTGGTGAGCAGTTCTTC

clone size: -
D gene: -
J gene: TRBJ2-2
V gene: TRBV15
CDR3 protein: CATSRSRAGELFF
CDR3 DNA: TGTGCCACCAGCAGATCCAGGGCCGGGGAGCTGTTTTTT

clone size: -
D gene: -
J gene: TRBJ1-6
V gene: TRBV3-1/TRBV3-2
CDR3 protein: CASSKGPVNSPLHF
CDR3 DNA: TGTGCCAGCAGCAAAGGTCCCGTAAATTCACCCCTCCACTTT

clone size: -
D gene: -
J gene: TRBJ2-7
V gene: TRBV7-9
CDR3 protein: CASSSTGYEQYF
CDR3 DNA: TGTGCCAGCAGCTCGACAGGCTACGAGCAGTACTTC

clone size: -
D gene: TRBD1
J gene: TRBJ2-7
V gene: TRBV6-5
CDR3 protein: CASNEYHRGYEQYF
CDR3 DNA: TGTGCCAGCAACGAGTACCACAGGGGTTACGAGCAGTACTTC

clone size: -
D gene: -
J gene: TRBJ2-3
V gene: TRBV10-3
CDR3 protein: CAISELGTDTQYF
CDR3 DNA: TGTGCCATCAGTGAGCTCGGCACAGATACGCAGTATTTT

clone size: -
D gene: -
J gene: TRBJ2-1
V gene: TRBV9
CDR3 protein: CASSVGGTYNEQFF
CDR3 DNA: TGTGCCAGCAGCGTCGGGGGAACCTACAATGAGCAGTTCTTC

clone size: -
D gene: -
J gene: TRBJ1-4
V gene: TRBV4-1
CDR3 protein: CASSQDVGGLFF
CDR3 DNA: TGCGCCAGCAGCCAAGATGTAGGAGGACTGTTTTTT

clone size: once
D gene: -
J gene: TRBJ2-7
V gene: TRBV23-1
CDR3 protein: CASSHRRTDVYEQYF
CDR3 DNA: TGCGCCAGCAGTCATCGGAGGACGGACGTCTACGAGCAGTACTTC

clone size: -
D gene: TRBD1
J gene: TRBJ1-2
V gene: TRBV5-6
CDR3 protein: CASSSTGTYGYTF
CDR3 DNA: TGTGCCAGCAGCTCGACAGGGACCTATGGCTACACCTTC

clone size: -
D gene: -
J gene: TRBJ1-2
V gene: TRBV5-4
CDR3 protein: CASSLRGNYGYTF
CDR3 DNA: TGTGCCAGCAGCTTGAGGGGAAACTATGGCTACACCTTC

clone size: -
D gene: TRBD1
J gene: TRBJ1-3
V gene: TRBV7-6
CDR3 protein: CASSLGTAQSSIYF
CDR3 DNA: TGTGCCAGCAGCCTCGGGACAGCGCAATCCTCCATATATTTT

clone size: -
D gene: TRBD1
J gene: TRBJ2-7
V gene: TRBV11-1
CDR3 protein: CASRRTGTGPYEQYF
CDR3 DNA: TGTGCCAGCAGACGTACCGGGACAGGGCCCTACGAGCAGTACTTC

clone size: -
D gene: -
J gene: TRBJ2-1
V gene: TRBV7-9
CDR3 protein: CASSSPGQRNEQFF
CDR3 DNA: TGTGCCAGCAGCTCACCGGGACAACGCAATGAGCAGTTCTTC

clone size: -
D gene: -
J gene: TRBJ2-7
V gene: TRBV28
CDR3 protein: CATRQARYEQYF
CDR3 DNA: TGTGCCACCCGGCAGGCTCGATACGAGCAGTACTTC

clone size: -
D gene: TRBD2
J gene: TRBJ2-3
V gene: TRBV10-1
CDR3 protein: CASSAYELAGGRDTQYF
CDR3 DNA: TGCGCCAGCAGTGCCTACGAACTAGCGGGGGGGCGAGATACGCAGTATTTT

clone size: -
D gene: -
J gene: TRBJ1-6
V gene: TRBV5-1
CDR3 protein: CASSLAGDSPLHF
CDR3 DNA: TGCGCCAGCAGCTTGGCCGGGGATTCACCCCTCCACTTT

clone size: -
D gene: TRBD1
J gene: TRBJ2-2
V gene: TRBV6-5
CDR3 protein: CASRAGQGRTGELFF
CDR3 DNA: TGTGCCAGCAGGGCGGGACAGGGTCGCACCGGGGAGCTGTTTTTT

clone size: -
D gene: -
J gene: TRBJ1-2
V gene: TRBV4-1
CDR3 protein: CASSPSVSNYGYTF
CDR3 DNA: TGCGCCAGCAGCCCTTCAGTGTCTAACTATGGCTACACCTTC

clone size: -
D gene: -
J gene: TRBJ2-1
V gene: TRBV1
CDR3 protein: CTSSQSGGGNEQFF
CDR3 DNA: TGCACCAGCAGCCAGAGCGGGGGGGGGAATGAGCAGTTCTTC

clone size: once
D gene: -
J gene: TRBJ2-7
V gene: TRBV7-8
CDR3 protein: CASSLSAGNTARGEQYF
CDR3 DNA: TGTGCCAGCAGCTTGTCTGCGGGGAACACTGCCCGCGGGGAGCAGTACTTC

clone size: -
D gene: -
J gene: TRBJ1-4
V gene: TRBV2
CDR3 protein: CASSEGRAATNEKLFF
CDR3 DNA: TGTGCCAGCAGTGAGGGGAGGGCCGCAACTAATGAAAAACTGTTTTTT

clone size: few
D gene: -
J gene: TRBJ1-5
V gene: TRBV19
CDR3 protein: CASTEGKGSNQPQHF
CDR3 DNA: TGTGCCAGTACCGAAGGGAAGGGGAGCAATCAGCCCCAGCATTTT

clone size: -
D gene: -
J gene: TRBJ2-3
V gene: TRBV6-5
CDR3 protein: CASSQRGDTQYF
CDR3 DNA: TGTGCCAGCAGCCAACGGGGAGATACGCAGTATTTT

clone size: once
D gene: -
J gene: TRBJ2-5
V gene: TRBV5-1
CDR3 protein: CASSLLGGRDAQYF
CDR3 DNA: TGCGCCAGCAGCTTGCTGGGGGGGCGGGACGCCCAGTACTTC

clone size: -
D gene: TRBD1
J gene: TRBJ1-3
V gene: TRBV30
CDR3 protein: CAWSGDRDSGNTIYF
CDR3 DNA: TGTGCCTGGAGTGGCGACAGGGACTCTGGAAACACCATATATTTT

clone size: -
D gene: -
J gene: TRBJ2-2
V gene: TRBV19
CDR3 protein: CASSIRRNTGELFF
CDR3 DNA: TGTGCCAGTAGTATTCGGAGGAACACCGGGGAGCTGTTTTTT

clone size: -
D gene: -
J gene: TRBJ2-7
V gene: TRBV28
CDR3 protein: CASSFAGRGSEEQYF
CDR3 DNA: TGTGCCAGCAGTTTCGCGGGAAGAGGTTCTGAAGAGCAGTACTTC

clone size: -
D gene: -
J gene: TRBJ1-2
V gene: TRBV12-5
CDR3 protein: CASSPGGLYGYTF
CDR3 DNA: TGTGCTAGTTCCCCGGGGGGCCTCTATGGCTACACCTTC

clone size: -
D gene: -
J gene: TRBJ2-5
V gene: TRBV11-2
CDR3 protein: CASSLAWGLAQETQYF
CDR3 DNA: TGTGCCAGCAGCTTAGCCTGGGGACTTGCACAAGAGACCCAGTACTTC

clone size: -
D gene: -
J gene: TRBJ1-4
V gene: TRBV30
CDR3 protein: CAWGRSFLNEKLFF
CDR3 DNA: TGTGCCTGGGGGCGGTCCTTCCTTAATGAAAAACTGTTTTTT

clone size: -
D gene: TRBD1
J gene: TRBJ2-2
V gene: TRBV7-2
CDR3 protein: CASSEDRGGGELFF
CDR3 DNA: TGTGCCAGCAGCGAGGACAGGGGCGGCGGGGAGCTGTTTTTT